This paragraph reports one T cell receptor beta chain. The data were taken from a study of T cells in localized non-small cell lung cancer. Libraries were prepared by immunoSEQ multiplex PCR; TCRdb keeps only in-frame clonotypes and omits some of them. The data show approximately 31,000 clones, with around 90% seen just once and 15% to 20% held by the top ten. The specimen comprised peripheral blood mononuclear cells, sampled before any cancer treatment. This clonotype was sampled from a man between 40 and 70 years old with stage III lung adenocarcinoma.

CDR3 in amino acids: CASSEFSTSGGTDTQYF. The DNA for the CDR3 is TGTGCCAGCAGTGAATTTAGTACTAGCGGGGGCACAGATACGCAGTATTTT. The chain employs TRBV2 and TRBJ2-3; 10 bases are shared with TRBD2. The V gene's germline CDR1 is SNHLY and CDR2 FYNNEI. CDR3 length equals 17 residues. Germline trimming cut 2 bases from V and 1 base from J; bases unmatched to any gene: 6.